The 13 T cell receptor beta chains presented below share a single source sample, sequenced in a study of cytomegalovirus exposure and HLA in healthy donors. Measured with immunoSEQ multiplex PCR; TCRdb has only the in-frame clones, and not every one. The table shows around 150,000 clones, with roughly 90% occurring only once. The sample consisted of PBMCs. These receptors were collected from a man aged 18 to 35 in good health and CMV-seronegative.

The chain links TRBV18 to TRBJ1-3; maybe TRBD1 (5 bases). There are 16 residues in the CDR3. Trimming pared 3 bases from V and 0 bases from J, leaving 12 bases between. Germline V gives CDR1 KGHSH, CDR2 LQKENI. The CDR3 DNA is TGTGCCAGCTCACCGGGGGGAATTACCTCTGGAAACACCATATATTTT. This encodes CASSPGGITSGNTIYF.

Note on this clone: A far bigger clonotype differs at one base, so this is likely a read error. The chain carries TRBV5-5 and TRBJ2-5; 8 positions agree with TRBD2. The V gene's germline CDR1 is SGHKS and CDR2 YYEKEE (reference sequence). The CDR3 length is 15 residues. The ends lost 4 bases at V and 1 base at J; junction bases unmatched: 6. CDR3 protein: CASSQDRGGQETQYF. The CDR3 nucleotides read TGTGCCAGCAGCCAAGATCGGGGGGGCCAAGAGACCCAGTACTTC.

J is TRBJ2-3 and V is TRBV19, with TRBD2 identical over 10 bases. Germline V gene data show CDR1 as LNHDA and CDR2 as SQIVND (reference sequence). V shed 5 bases, J shed 2 bases, and the junction held 7 bases outside the gene matches. This CDR3 contains 16 residues. In nucleotides, the CDR3 is TGTGCCAGTAGTCCCACTAGCGGGGCCATCACAGATACGCAGTATTTT. Translating gives CASSPTSGAITDTQYF.

The chain's CDR3 is CASSLKRTGYGEKLFF. The CDR3 bases are TGCGCCAGCAGCCTGAAACGGACAGGGTACGGTGAAAAACTGTTTTTT. The chain uses TRBV4-1 and TRBJ1-4, with 8 bases identical to TRBD1. V was clipped by 4 bases and J by 7 bases; unmatched bases: 11. CDR1 is MGHRA, CDR2 YSYEKL, per germline. The CDR3 has 16 amino acids.

This chain links TRBV6-1 with TRBJ1-5; D remains unclear. CDR3 length: 12 amino acids. Trimming took off 5 bases at V and 5 bases at J, with 7 bases between the two ends. Germline V lookup: CDR1 MNHNS, CDR2 SASEGT. The CDR3 DNA reads as TGTGCCAGCAGTCTCGGTTATCAGCCCCAGCATTTT. Amino acid sequence: CASSLGYQPQHF.

V is TRBV19 and J is TRBJ2-2, with 9 bases lining up with TRBD2. The trim removed 5 bases at V and 0 bases at J, leaving 7 bases unmatched. Germline V gives CDR1 LNHDA, CDR2 SQIVND (reference sequence). This CDR3 spans 17 amino acids. The CDR3 protein is CASSLLAGLTNTGELFF. The CDR3 DNA reads TGTGCCAGTAGTCTCCTAGCGGGACTAACGAACACCGGGGAGCTGTTTTTT.

The rearrangement uses TRBV6-6 and TRBJ2-7; possible D gene TRBD2, 5 bases. CDR1 and CDR2 (germline): MNHNY, SVGAGI (reference sequence). This CDR3 is built from 14 residues. V was clipped by 5 bases and J by 0 bases, with 11 bases between them. CDR3 amino acids: CASSHDTSSYEQYV. The DNA of the CDR3 is TGTGCCAGCAGTCACGATACTAGCTCCTACGAGCAGTACGTC.

V usage is TRBV11-3 and J usage is TRBJ1-1; TRBD1 is a possible D gene (6 bases). Germline V gene data show CDR1 as SGHNT and CDR2 as YENEEA. This CDR3 comprises 15 residues. V was trimmed by 1 base and J by 4 bases, leaving 13 bases between them. The CDR3 sequence: CASSLVRGLGTEAFF. DNA of the CDR3: TGTGCCAGCAGCTTAGTGCGGGGGCTGGGCACTGAAGCTTTCTTT.

This clone was seen a handful of times. The rearrangement links TRBV2 to TRBJ2-7; TRBD1 agrees at 7 bases. The V gene end was trimmed by 5 bases and the J gene end by 4 bases; junction bases not matched to a gene: 5. The CDR3 runs to 13 residues. Germline assignment: CDR1 SNHLY and CDR2 FYNNEI. The CDR3 reads CASSMDRQYEQYV. CDR3 DNA: TGTGCCAGCAGTATGGACAGGCAATACGAGCAGTACGTC.

This clone showed up just once. The chain carries TRBV5-1 and TRBJ2-3; perhaps TRBD1 as D (6 bases). The CDR3 covers 15 residues. Trimming stripped 0 bases from V and 2 bases from J, with 10 bases between. Germline-derived CDR1 and CDR2 are SGHRS and YFSETQ. DNA for the CDR3: TGCGCCAGCAGCTTGGTAGGGGGAGTCACAGATACGCAGTATTTT. Amino acid sequence: CASSLVGGVTDTQYF.

The chain is built from TRBV9 and TRBJ2-3; 8 bases line up with TRBD2. CDR1 and CDR2 from the germline V gene are SGDLS and YYNGEE. J gave up 2 bases and V 4 bases, and 15 bases lay outside the gene matches. CDR3 size: 18 residues. CDR3 protein: CASSQARRAGASTDTQYF. CDR3 DNA: TGTGCCAGCAGCCAAGCCAGGCGAGCGGGGGCGTCCACAGATACGCAGTATTTT.

The chain uses TRBV7-3 and TRBJ2-5, with unresolved D. CDR3 length equals 12 residues. Germline V gene sequence: CDR1 SGHTA, CDR2 FQGTGA. Trimming left V 1 base short and J 2 bases short, with 2 bases between. This CDR3 is CASSLIQETQYF. The CDR3 coding sequence is TGTGCCAGCAGCTTAATACAAGAGACCCAGTACTTC.

The rearrangement links TRBV30 to TRBJ1-5; possible D gene TRBD1, 6 bases. Trimming cost V 3 bases and J 2 bases, with 14 bases left between them. CDR1 and CDR2 (germline): GTSNPN, SVGIG (reference sequence). There are 15 residues in the CDR3. The CDR3 bases are TGTGCCTGGAGGGACAGACAAAAGCGCAATCAGCCCCAGCATTTT. Its protein product is CAWRDRQKRNQPQHF.